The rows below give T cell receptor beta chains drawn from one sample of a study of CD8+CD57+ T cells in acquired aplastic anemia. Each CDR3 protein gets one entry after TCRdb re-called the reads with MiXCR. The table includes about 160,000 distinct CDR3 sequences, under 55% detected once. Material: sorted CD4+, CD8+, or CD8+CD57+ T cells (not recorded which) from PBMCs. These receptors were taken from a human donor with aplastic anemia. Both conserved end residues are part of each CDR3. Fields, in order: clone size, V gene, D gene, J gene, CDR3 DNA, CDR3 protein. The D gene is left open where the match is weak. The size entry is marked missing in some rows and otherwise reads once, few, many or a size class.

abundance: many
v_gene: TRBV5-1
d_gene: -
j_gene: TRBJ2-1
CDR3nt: TGCGCCAGCAGCTTCACCTACAATGAGCAGTTCTTC
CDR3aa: CASSFTYNEQFF

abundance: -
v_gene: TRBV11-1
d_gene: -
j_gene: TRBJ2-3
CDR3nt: TGTGCCAGCAGCCCTCCGACTAGGTTACTGGAAGATACGCAGTATTTT
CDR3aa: CASSPPTRLLEDTQYF

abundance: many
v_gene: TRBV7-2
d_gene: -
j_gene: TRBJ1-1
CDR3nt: TGTGCCAGCAGCTTAGCCGGGAACACTGAAGCTTTCTTT
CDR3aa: CASSLAGNTEAFF

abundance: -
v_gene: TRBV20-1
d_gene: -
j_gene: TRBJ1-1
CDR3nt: TGCAGTGCTATGCGAGGAGGCACTGAAGCTTTCTTT
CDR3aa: CSAMRGGTEAFF

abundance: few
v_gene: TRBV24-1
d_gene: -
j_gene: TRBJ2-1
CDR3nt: TGTGCCACCAGTGACTCCGTAGGAGGGCAGGTCGATGAGCAGTTCTTC
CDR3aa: CATSDSVGGQVDEQFF

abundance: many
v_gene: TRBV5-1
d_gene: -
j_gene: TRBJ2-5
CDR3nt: TGCGCCAGCAGCTTGGGCGTTGGGGGTACTGGGGGAGAGACCCAGTACTTC
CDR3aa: CASSLGVGGTGGETQYF

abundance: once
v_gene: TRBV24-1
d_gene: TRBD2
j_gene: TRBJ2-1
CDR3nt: TGTGCCACCAGTGATGGCGGGAGGGTCAATGAGCAGTTCTTC
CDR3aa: CATSDGGRVNEQFF

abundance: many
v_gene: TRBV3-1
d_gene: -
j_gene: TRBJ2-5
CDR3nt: TGTGCCAGCAGCCAAGATCTGGGCCAGGATGCGGAGACCCAGTACTTC
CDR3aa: CASSQDLGQDAETQYF

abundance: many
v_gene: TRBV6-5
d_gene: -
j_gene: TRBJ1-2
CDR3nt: TGTGCCAGCAGTTACTCGCGGGGCAGGGGCCTGCCTGGTGGCTACACCTTC
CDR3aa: CASSYSRGRGLPGGYTF

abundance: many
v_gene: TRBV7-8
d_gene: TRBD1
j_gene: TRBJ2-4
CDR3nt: TGTGCCAGCAGCGTCGGACAGGATGGGACCAAAAACATTCAGTACTTC
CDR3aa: CASSVGQDGTKNIQYF

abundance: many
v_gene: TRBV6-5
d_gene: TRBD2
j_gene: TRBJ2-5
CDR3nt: TGTGCCACCCAGCGAGGCGGGAGTTTAGAGACCCAGTACTTC
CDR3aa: CATQRGGSLETQYF

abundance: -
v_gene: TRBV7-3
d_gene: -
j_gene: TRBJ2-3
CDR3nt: TGTGCCAGCAGCTTATTCGGGAAGGATACGCAGTATTTT
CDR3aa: CASSLFGKDTQYF

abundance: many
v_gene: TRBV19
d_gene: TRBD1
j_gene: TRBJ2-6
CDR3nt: TGTGCCAGTAGTATATTGACAGGGGGTACTGGGGCCAACGTCCTGACTTTC
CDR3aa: CASSILTGGTGANVLTF

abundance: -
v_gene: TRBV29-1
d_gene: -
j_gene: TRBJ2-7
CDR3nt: TGCAGCGTTGAAGTTCTGAGGGGAACCGAGCAGTACTTC
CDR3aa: CSVEVLRGTEQYF

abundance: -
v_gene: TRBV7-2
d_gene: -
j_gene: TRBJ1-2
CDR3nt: TGTGCCAGCAGCTTAGCGCCAGGCTCCAGGCTCTATGGCTACACCTTC
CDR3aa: CASSLAPGSRLYGYTF

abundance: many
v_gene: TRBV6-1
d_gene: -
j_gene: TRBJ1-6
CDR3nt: TGTGCCAGCAGTGAATTACAGGCAGTCTCCCTCCACTTT
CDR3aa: CASSELQAVSLHF

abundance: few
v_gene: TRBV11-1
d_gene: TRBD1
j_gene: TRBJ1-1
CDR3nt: TGTGCCAGCAGCTCCAGGGGGCTCGGGAAGAACACTGAAGCTTTCTTT
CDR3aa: CASSSRGLGKNTEAFF

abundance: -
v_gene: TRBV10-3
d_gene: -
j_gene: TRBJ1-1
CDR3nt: TGTGCCATCAGTGAGCTCGGGGGCGAGGAAGCTTTCTTT
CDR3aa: CAISELGGEEAFF

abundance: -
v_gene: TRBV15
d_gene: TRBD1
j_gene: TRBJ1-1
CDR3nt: TGTGCCAGCAGCCAGACGACAGGGACAAAGGGAGCTTTCTTT
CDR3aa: CASSQTTGTKGAFF

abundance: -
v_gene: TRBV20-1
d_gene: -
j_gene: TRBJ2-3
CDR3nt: TGCAGTGCTAGAGATCGCGCGGGGGCCACAGATACGCAGTATTTT
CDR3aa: CSARDRAGATDTQYF

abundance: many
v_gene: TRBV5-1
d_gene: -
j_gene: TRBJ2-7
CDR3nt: TGCGCCAGCAGCTTGGGTGGGCTCTCCTACGAGCAGTACTTC
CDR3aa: CASSLGGLSYEQYF

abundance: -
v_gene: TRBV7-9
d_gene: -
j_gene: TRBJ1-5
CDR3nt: TGTGCCAGCAGCTTAGCGTACGGTCAGCCCCAGCATTTT
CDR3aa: CASSLAYGQPQHF

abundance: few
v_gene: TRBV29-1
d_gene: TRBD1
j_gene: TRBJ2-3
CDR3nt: TGCAGCGTTGAAGCGACAGGGTCGGGTCGCACAGATACGCAGTATTTT
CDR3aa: CSVEATGSGRTDTQYF

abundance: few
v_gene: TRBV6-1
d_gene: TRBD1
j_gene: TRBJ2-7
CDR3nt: TGTGCCAGGGGACAGGGGGGCCACGAGCAGTACTTC
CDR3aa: CARGQGGHEQYF

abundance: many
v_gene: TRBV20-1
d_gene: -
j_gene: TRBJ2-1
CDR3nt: TGCAGTGCTAGAGCAGGTCATGAGCAGTTCTTC
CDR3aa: CSARAGHEQFF

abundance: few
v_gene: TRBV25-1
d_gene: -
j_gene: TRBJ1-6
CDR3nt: TGTGCCAGCAGCGACGGACAGCGACTGTTTTATTCACCCCTCCACTTT
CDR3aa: CASSDGQRLFYSPLHF

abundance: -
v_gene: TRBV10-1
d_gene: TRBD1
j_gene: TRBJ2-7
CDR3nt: TGCGCCAGCAGTGAGGGGACAGGGATCTACGAGCAGTACTTC
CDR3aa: CASSEGTGIYEQYF

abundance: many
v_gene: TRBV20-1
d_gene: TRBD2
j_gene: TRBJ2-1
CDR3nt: TGCAGTACCGAGAGGACTAGCGGGGCCTCCAATGAGCAGTTCTTC
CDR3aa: CSTERTSGASNEQFF

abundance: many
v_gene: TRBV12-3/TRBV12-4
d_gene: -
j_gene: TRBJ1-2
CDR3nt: TGTGCCAGCAGTTTTGAGGGACGCGGCTACACCTTC
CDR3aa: CASSFEGRGYTF

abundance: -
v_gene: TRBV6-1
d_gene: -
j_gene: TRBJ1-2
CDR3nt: TGTGCCAGCTGCCCGGATCGGGCTAACTATGGCTACACCTTC
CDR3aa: CASCPDRANYGYTF

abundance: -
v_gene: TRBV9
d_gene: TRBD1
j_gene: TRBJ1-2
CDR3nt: TGTGCCAGCAGGGAGGGACAGGATCATGGCTACACCTTC
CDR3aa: CASREGQDHGYTF

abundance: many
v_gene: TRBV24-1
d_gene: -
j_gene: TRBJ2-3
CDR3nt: TGTGCCACCAGTGATACCCCAAAGCCCCTCCCGGGTGCGCAGTATTTT
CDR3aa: CATSDTPKPLPGAQYF

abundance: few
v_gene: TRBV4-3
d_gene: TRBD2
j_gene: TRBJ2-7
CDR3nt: TGCGCCAGCAGCCAAGGACTAGCGGGTTACGAGCAGTACTTC
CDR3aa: CASSQGLAGYEQYF

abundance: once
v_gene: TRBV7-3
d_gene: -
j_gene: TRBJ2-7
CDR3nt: TGTGCCAGCAGCTTCTACTTGGGGGAGCAGTACTTC
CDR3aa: CASSFYLGEQYF

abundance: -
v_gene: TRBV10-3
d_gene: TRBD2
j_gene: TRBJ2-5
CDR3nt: TGTGCCATCACCTCAAGCGGGGGGGCCGGGGAGACCCAGTACTTC
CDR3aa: CAITSSGGAGETQYF

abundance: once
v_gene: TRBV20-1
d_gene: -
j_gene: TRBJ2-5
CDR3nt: TGCAGTGCTAGAGGAACTAGTACCAGTGAGACCCAGTACTTC
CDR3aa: CSARGTSTSETQYF

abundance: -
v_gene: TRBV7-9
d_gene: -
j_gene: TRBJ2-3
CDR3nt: TGTGCCAGCAGCCTAGAGATGCCAGATACGCAGTATTTT
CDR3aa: CASSLEMPDTQYF

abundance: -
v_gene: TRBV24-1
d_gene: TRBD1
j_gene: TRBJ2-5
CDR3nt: TGTGCCACCAGTGATGGGACAGGGACCTTAGAGACCCAGTACTTC
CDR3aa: CATSDGTGTLETQYF

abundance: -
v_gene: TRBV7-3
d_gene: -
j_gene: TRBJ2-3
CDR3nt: TGTGCCAGCAGCTCAGATCCCGCAACGCAGTATTTT
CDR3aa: CASSSDPATQYF

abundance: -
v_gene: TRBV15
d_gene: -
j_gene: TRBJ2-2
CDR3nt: TGTGCCACCAGGGGGGGTTTGTACACCGGGGAGCTGTTTTTT
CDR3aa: CATRGGLYTGELFF

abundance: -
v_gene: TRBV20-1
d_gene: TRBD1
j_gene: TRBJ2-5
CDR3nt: TGCAGTGCCATCGTCCCGGGACAGGGACAGGGAGGGAAAGAGACCCAGTACTTC
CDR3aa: CSAIVPGQGQGGKETQYF

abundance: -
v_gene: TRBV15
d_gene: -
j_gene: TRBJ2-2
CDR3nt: TGTGCCACCAGCAGAGATGGAGGGGTAAACACCGGGGAGCTGTTTTTT
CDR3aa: CATSRDGGVNTGELFF

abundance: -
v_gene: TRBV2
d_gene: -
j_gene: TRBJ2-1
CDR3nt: TGTGCCAGCAGTGGTCGAGAAAGCGCTTCGTATTTTGAGCAGTTCTTC
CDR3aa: CASSGRESASYFEQFF

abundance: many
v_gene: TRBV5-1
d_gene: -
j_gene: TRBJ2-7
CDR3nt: TGCGCCAGCAGCTTGACAGGGCAATCCTACGAGCAGTACTTC
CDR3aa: CASSLTGQSYEQYF

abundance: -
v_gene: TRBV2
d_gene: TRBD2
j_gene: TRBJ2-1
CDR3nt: TGTGCCAGCAGTTTAGGAGGACTAGGGAACAATGAGCAGTTCTTC
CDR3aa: CASSLGGLGNNEQFF

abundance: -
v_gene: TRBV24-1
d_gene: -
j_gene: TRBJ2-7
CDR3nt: TGTGCCACCGGTGTCGACGGAGAGCAGTACTTC
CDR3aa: CATGVDGEQYF

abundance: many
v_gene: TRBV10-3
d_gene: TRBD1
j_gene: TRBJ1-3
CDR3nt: TGTGCCATCAGTCCAACCGGGACAGACTCTGGAAACACCATATATTTT
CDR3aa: CAISPTGTDSGNTIYF

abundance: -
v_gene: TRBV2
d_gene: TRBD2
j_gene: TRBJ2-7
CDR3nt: TGTGCCAGCAGTGGACGGGGGGACGGCCCCTACGAGCAGTACTTC
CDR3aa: CASSGRGDGPYEQYF

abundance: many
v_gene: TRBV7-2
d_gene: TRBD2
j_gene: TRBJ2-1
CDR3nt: TGTGCCAGCAGCCCGCAGCCTAGCGGGGTAAAAGAGCAGTTCTTC
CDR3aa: CASSPQPSGVKEQFF

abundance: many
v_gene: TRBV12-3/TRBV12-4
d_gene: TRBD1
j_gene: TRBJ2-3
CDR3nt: TGTGCCAGCAGTTTCGACAGGGCCCCAGATACGCAGTATTTT
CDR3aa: CASSFDRAPDTQYF

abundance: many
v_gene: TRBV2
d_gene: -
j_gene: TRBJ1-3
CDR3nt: TGTGCCAGCAGTCTCCGGGCGAGCTCTGGAAACACCATATATTTT
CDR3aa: CASSLRASSGNTIYF

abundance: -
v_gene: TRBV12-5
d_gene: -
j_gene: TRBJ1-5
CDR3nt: TGTGCTAGTGGTACCGGGACACCAGATCAGCCCCAGCATTTT
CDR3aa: CASGTGTPDQPQHF

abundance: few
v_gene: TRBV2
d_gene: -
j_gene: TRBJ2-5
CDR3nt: TGTGCCAGCAGTGGTCTGCGAGGAGAGACCCAGTACTTC
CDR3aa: CASSGLRGETQYF

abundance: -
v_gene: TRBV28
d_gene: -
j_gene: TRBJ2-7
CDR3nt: TGTGCCAGCAGTTTCGCTGGAGAATACGAGCAGTACTTC
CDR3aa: CASSFAGEYEQYF

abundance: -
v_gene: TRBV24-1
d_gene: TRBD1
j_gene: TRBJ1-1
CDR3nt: TGTGCCACCAGTGACCTGGGACAGTACAGTTTCTTT
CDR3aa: CATSDLGQYSFF